A selection of T cell receptor beta chains follows, all from one sample in a study of blood T cells in healthy people across ages. TCRdb analysed the 5' RACE reads with MiXCR anew, one entry per CDR3 protein. The repertoire holds 600,000 to 650,000 distinct CDR3 sequences, 58% seen once, with 30% to 40% in the top ten. Sequenced sample: blood. These receptors all come from a man aged 55 to 69 in good health. Both conserved end residues are part of each CDR3. The D gene is left open where the match is weak. Size is omitted from some rows. Given values are once, few, many or a class for expanded clones.

j_call,clone_size,v_call,d_call,cdr3_nt,cdr3_aa
TRBJ1-1,.,TRBV20-1,.,TGCAGTGCTAGGTTAACAATGAACACTGAAGCTTTCTTT,CSARLTMNTEAFF
TRBJ2-7,.,TRBV29-1,TRBD2,TGCAGCGTGGGACTAGCCTACGAGCAGTACTTC,CSVGLAYEQYF
TRBJ1-1,.,TRBV28,TRBD1,TGTGCCAGCAGTAATCCGGGACAGGGCTTTAACACTGAAGCTTTCTTT,CASSNPGQGFNTEAFF
TRBJ2-1,.,TRBV5-1,.,TGCGCCAGCAGCCGTGGGGGCCAATACAATGAGCAGTTCTTC,CASSRGGQYNEQFF
TRBJ2-5,.,TRBV6-1,.,TGTGCCAGTGATGTCGGTGGTCTAGAGACCCAGTACTTC,CASDVGGLETQYF
TRBJ2-1,.,TRBV28,.,TGTGCCAGCAGTTTATCACGTGAGCAGTTCTTC,CASSLSREQFF
TRBJ2-3,.,TRBV3-1,.,TGTGCCAGCAGCCAAGGTGGCCATTCTAGCACAGATACGCAGTATTTT,CASSQGGHSSTDTQYF
TRBJ2-5,few,TRBV18,TRBD1,TGTGCCAGCTCACAAGGGGGCGAAGAGACCCAGTACTTC,CASSQGGEETQYF
TRBJ1-2,.,TRBV10-3,TRBD1,TGTGCCACCCAGGGTGGACAGGGCCTCTATGGCTACACCTTC,CATQGGQGLYGYTF
TRBJ2-7,.,TRBV24-1,.,TGTGCCACCAGTACAGGGTCGGGATCCTACGAGCAGTACTTC,CATSTGSGSYEQYF
TRBJ2-1,.,TRBV7-2,.,TGTGCCAGCAGCCCCCGGGCTCTTGGGAGGTACAATGAGCAGTTCTTC,CASSPRALGRYNEQFF
TRBJ2-3,.,TRBV7-9,.,TGTGCCAGCAGCTTAGGAGTTGGGACAAGAAGCACAGATACGCAGTATTTT,CASSLGVGTRSTDTQYF
TRBJ1-1,.,TRBV28,.,TGTGCCAGCGCATTGGCAAGGGGAGAAGCTTTCTTT,CASALARGEAFF
TRBJ2-3,few,TRBV20-1,.,TGCAGTGCTAAAGGCCCCGGATACACAGATACGCAGTATTTT,CSAKGPGYTDTQYF
TRBJ2-4,.,TRBV28,.,TGTGCCAGCAGTTCACCGGCCTCAAAAAACATTCAGTACTTC,CASSSPASKNIQYF
TRBJ2-3,.,TRBV29-1,TRBD1,TGCAGCGTTGCCGAGACAGGGGGAGATACGCAGTATTTT,CSVAETGGDTQYF
TRBJ1-2,.,TRBV10-3,TRBD1,TGTGCCATCAGTGGGGGAACCGGGACAGGGAATGGCTACACCTTC,CAISGGTGTGNGYTF
TRBJ2-1,.,TRBV20-1,TRBD1,TGCAGTGCTACCGGACAGGGGGCGACGAATGAGCAGTTCTTC,CSATGQGATNEQFF
TRBJ1-4,.,TRBV2,.,TGTGCCAGCAGTGGTGGAGGCCCGAATGAAAAACTGTTTTTT,CASSGGGPNEKLFF
TRBJ2-2,.,TRBV10-3,TRBD2,TGTGCCATCAGTTTCGGACTAGCGGGGCCAAACACCGGGGAGCTGTTTTTT,CAISFGLAGPNTGELFF
TRBJ2-3,.,TRBV12-3/TRBV12-4,.,TGTGCCAGCAGTCCTTGCACAGATACGCAGTATTTT,CASSPCTDTQYF
TRBJ2-5,.,TRBV6-1,.,TGTGCCAGCACCTGGACAGTCCAAGAGACCCAGTACTTC,CASTWTVQETQYF
TRBJ2-3,.,TRBV20-1,.,TGCAGTGCTAGAGACAGCAGGACTACAGATACGCAGTATTTT,CSARDSRTTDTQYF
TRBJ2-1,.,TRBV6-2/TRBV6-3,TRBD1,TGTGCCGGCAGTTACTCGATAACCGGGACAGGGTTCTACAATGAGCAGTTCTTC,CAGSYSITGTGFYNEQFF
TRBJ2-7,.,TRBV10-1,.,TGCGCCAGCAGTGAGCCGTACAGCGGGGAGCAGTACTTC,CASSEPYSGEQYF
TRBJ2-7,.,TRBV6-5,.,TGTGCCAGCAGGACACGGGGTTCCTACGAGCAGTACTTC,CASRTRGSYEQYF
TRBJ2-1,.,TRBV20-1,TRBD2,TGCAGTGCAGACCCCGGTTCTAGCGGGGGGCCCCAGGAGCAGTTTTTC,CSADPGSSGGPQEQFF
TRBJ2-7,.,TRBV20-1,TRBD2,TGCAGTGCTAGAGACCCCGGGACTAGCGGTTACGAGCAGTACTTC,CSARDPGTSGYEQYF
TRBJ2-5,.,TRBV6-6,.,TGTGCCAGCAGTTCAGGGAGTCCGCAAGAGACCCAGTACTTC,CASSSGSPQETQYF
TRBJ1-2,.,TRBV29-1,TRBD1,TGCAGCGTCGCGGGACAGAGTAACTATGGCTACACCTTC,CSVAGQSNYGYTF
TRBJ2-7,.,TRBV6-4,TRBD2,TGTGCCAGCAGTGCCGTAGCGGGGAGCTCCTACGAGCAGTACTTC,CASSAVAGSSYEQYF
TRBJ2-1,once,TRBV24-1,.,TGTGCCACCAGTGATTCATACCGGCATGAGCAGTTCTTC,CATSDSYRHEQFF
TRBJ1-2,.,TRBV10-3,.,TGTGCCATCACCAACCTGGGGGCAGGCTATGGCTACACCTTC,CAITNLGAGYGYTF
TRBJ2-3,.,TRBV28,.,TGTGCCAGCAGTTTATTGGAGGGGCTCACAGATACGCAGTATTTT,CASSLLEGLTDTQYF
TRBJ2-7,.,TRBV11-2,TRBD1,TGTGCCAGCAGCCTGGGACAGGAATCCTACAATGAGCAGTACTTC,CASSLGQESYNEQYF
TRBJ2-1,.,TRBV20-1,TRBD1,TGCAGTGCCCTCCTGACAGGGGGCCTGGTTTGGAGCAATGAGCAGTTCTTC,CSALLTGGLVWSNEQFF
TRBJ2-5,.,TRBV10-1,TRBD2,TGCGCCAGCAGCGCTGGGACTATACAAGAGACCCAGTACTTC,CASSAGTIQETQYF
TRBJ2-1,once,TRBV5-1,.,TGCGCCAGCAGCTTGGGTGCGGGTATAACCTACAATGAGCAGTTCTTC,CASSLGAGITYNEQFF
TRBJ2-5,.,TRBV3-1,.,TGTGCCAGCAGCCAACCAGGACGCCCCTGGACCCAGTACTTC,CASSQPGRPWTQYF
TRBJ1-1,.,TRBV5-1,.,TGCGCCAGCAGCTTGCGTCCCGCGAACACTGAAGCTTTCTTT,CASSLRPANTEAFF
TRBJ2-1,.,TRBV20-1,.,TGCAGTGCTAGAGATTGGAGGAGCTCCTACAATGAGCAGTTCTTC,CSARDWRSSYNEQFF
TRBJ2-5,.,TRBV27,TRBD2,TGTGCCAGCAGTCCCCGGCTAGCGGGGGGCGATGAGACCCAGTACTTC,CASSPRLAGGDETQYF
TRBJ2-1,.,TRBV6-1,.,TGTGCCAGCAGTGAAGCCCTTTTTACAGGGAAGGGCTACAATGAGCAGTTCTTC,CASSEALFTGKGYNEQFF
TRBJ1-1,few,TRBV6-5,TRBD1,TGTGCCAGCAGTCGACCGGGACAGGGGGTTGGGACTGAAGCTTTCTTT,CASSRPGQGVGTEAFF